This T cell receptor (beta chain) was documented in a study of blood T cells in healthy people across ages. Combining a sample-barcoded 5' primer with a J-beta primer mix, a second PCR ran for roughly 6 to 12 cycles. TCRdb used MiXCR to reprocess the 5' RACE reads, holding one entry per CDR3 protein. Seen here are 1.5 million to 2 million distinct CDR3 sequences, around half observed once, and the top ten hold less than 2.5%. Each donor was a healthy Caucasian individual from Russia, aged 6 to 90. Germline V gene data show CDR1 as SGHRS and CDR2 as YFSETQ. V lost 5 bases, J lost 4 bases, and 8 bases stayed unmatched. CDR3 length: 15 amino acids.

The sample was blood. The source of this sequence is a woman between 40 and 55 years old in good health. This chain uses TRBV5-1 with TRBJ1-4, with TRBD1 matching 7 bases. The CDR3 DNA reads TGCGCCAGCAGAGAAGACAGGGAATTTAATGAAAAACTGTTTTTT. The encoded protein is CASREDREFNEKLFF.